This T cell receptor (beta chain) was sequenced during a study of blood T cell repertoires in COVID-19. Study overall: Some COVID-19 samples were acute and others convalescent; all came from the United States, Italy and Spain. From T cells, B-cell-depleted T cells, or PBMCs came the material, which was cDNA or gDNA.

In the authors' workflow: Nucleated cell counts were estimated from reference gene primer amplification. The assay was immunoSEQ multiplex PCR, and TCRdb's table has in-frame clones only and misses some. V and J calls and clone size are those listed in that table; D and trimming were worked out from the DNA. Seen here are 200,000 to 250,000 clones, 65% to 85% observed once, and the top ten hold less than 3.5%. In germline, CDR1 is SEHNR, CDR2 FQNEAQ (reference sequence). With V trimmed by 6 bases and J by 6 bases, 19 bases remained unmatched. This CDR3 is 18 amino acids long. The origin of this receptor is a man aged 45-65 years with active or convalescent COVID-19. The specimen sequenced was peripheral blood. The chain couples TRBV7-9 to TRBJ2-3, with TRBD2 matching 9 bases. CDR3 loop: CASRPGLRREGRSDTQYF. CDR3 nucleotide sequence: TGTGCCAGCAGGCCCGGGCTGAGGCGGGAGGGCAGGTCGGATACGCAGTATTTT.